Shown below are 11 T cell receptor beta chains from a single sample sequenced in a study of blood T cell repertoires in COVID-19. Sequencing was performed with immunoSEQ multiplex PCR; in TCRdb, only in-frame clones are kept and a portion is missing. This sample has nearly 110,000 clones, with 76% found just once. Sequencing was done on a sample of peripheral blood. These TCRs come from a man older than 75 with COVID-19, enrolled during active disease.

The CDR3 DNA sequence: TGTGCCAGCAGGGACAGGTCCAATCAGCCCCAGCATTTT. Protein sequence: CASRDRSNQPQHF. V and J are TRBV6-6 and TRBJ1-5; TRBD1 aligns across 7 bases. Unmatched junction bases numbered 2, after V lost 6 bases and J lost 3 bases. Germline assignment: CDR1 MNHNY and CDR2 SVGAGI (reference sequence). This CDR3 has 13 amino acids.

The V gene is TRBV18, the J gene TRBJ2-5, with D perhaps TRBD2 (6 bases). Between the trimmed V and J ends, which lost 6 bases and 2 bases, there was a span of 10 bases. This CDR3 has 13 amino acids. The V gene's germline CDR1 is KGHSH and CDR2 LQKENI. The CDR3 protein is CASSGTEQETQYF. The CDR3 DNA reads TGTGCCAGCTCCGGGACTGAGCAAGAGACCCAGTACTTC.

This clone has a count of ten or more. The CDR3 here is CASSLEPGRAPEQYF. The DNA of the CDR3 is TGTGCCAGCAGCTTGGAGCCCGGGAGGGCGCCCGAGCAGTACTTC. The gene calls are TRBV5-4 and TRBJ2-7, with 8 bases identical to TRBD2. Germline V gives CDR1 SGHNT, CDR2 YYREEE (reference sequence). This CDR3 has 15 residues. Losses at the gene ends were 0 bases for V and 6 bases for J; bases not matched to a gene: 8.

CDR3 nucleotide sequence: TGTGCCAGCAGTGAAGCGCAGGTTGAAGCTTTCTTT. The encoded protein is CASSEAQVEAFF. The chain employs TRBV2 and TRBJ1-1, with unresolved D. Germline assignment: CDR1 SNHLY and CDR2 FYNNEI. The CDR3 length is 12 residues. Trimming took 0 bases from V and 7 from J, leaving 6 bases between them.

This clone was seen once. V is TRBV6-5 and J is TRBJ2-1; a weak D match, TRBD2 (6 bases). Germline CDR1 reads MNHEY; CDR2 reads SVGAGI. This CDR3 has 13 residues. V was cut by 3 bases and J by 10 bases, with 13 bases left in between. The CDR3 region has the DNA TGTGCCAGCAGTTATCGGTCTAGCGTAGAGCAGTTCTTC. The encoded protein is CASSYRSSVEQFF.

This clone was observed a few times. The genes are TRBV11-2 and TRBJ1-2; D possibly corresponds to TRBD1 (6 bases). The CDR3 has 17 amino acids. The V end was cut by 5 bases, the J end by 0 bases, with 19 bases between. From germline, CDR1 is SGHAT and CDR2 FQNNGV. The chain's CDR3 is CASSTRPPGQSNYGYTF. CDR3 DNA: TGTGCCAGCAGCACCCGACCGCCGGGACAATCTAACTATGGCTACACCTTC.

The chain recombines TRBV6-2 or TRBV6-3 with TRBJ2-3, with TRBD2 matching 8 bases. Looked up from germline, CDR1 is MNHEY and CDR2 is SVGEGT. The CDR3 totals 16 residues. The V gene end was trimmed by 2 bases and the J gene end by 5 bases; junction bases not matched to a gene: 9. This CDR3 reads CASSYRAGETLDTQYF. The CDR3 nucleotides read TGTGCCAGCAGTTACCGAGCGGGAGAGACCTTAGATACGCAGTATTTT.

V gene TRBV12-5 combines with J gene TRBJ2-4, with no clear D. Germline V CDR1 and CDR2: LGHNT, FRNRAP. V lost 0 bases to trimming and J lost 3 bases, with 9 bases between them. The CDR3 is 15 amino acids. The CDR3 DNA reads TGTGCTAGTGGTTTGGTACAGTTACTCAAAAACATTCAGTACTTC. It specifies CASGLVQLLKNIQYF.

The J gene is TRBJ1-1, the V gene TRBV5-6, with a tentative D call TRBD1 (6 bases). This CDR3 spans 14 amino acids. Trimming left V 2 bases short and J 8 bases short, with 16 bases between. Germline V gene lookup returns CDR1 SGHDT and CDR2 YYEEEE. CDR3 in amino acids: CASSFRDKVSEAFF. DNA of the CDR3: TGTGCCAGCAGCTTCCGGGACAAGGTTTCCGAAGCTTTCTTT.

CDR3: CASTSGGGDNYGYTF. In DNA form, the CDR3 reads TGTGCCAGCACCTCAGGCGGGGGAGATAACTATGGCTACACCTTC. The chain uses TRBV6-5 and TRBJ1-2; D may be TRBD1 (5 bases). Germline assignment: CDR1 MNHEY and CDR2 SVGAGI. CDR3 length: 15 amino acids. V lost 7 bases and J 1 base, leaving 16 bases between the germline ends.

The CDR3 DNA reads as TGTGCCAGCAGCCGAATAGGACAGTTTAATTCACCCCTCCACTTT. The encoded protein is CASSRIGQFNSPLHF. V is TRBV27 and J is TRBJ1-6; tentative D call: TRBD1 (6 bases). Trimming stripped 6 bases from V and 6 bases from J, with 15 bases between. CDR1 MNHEY and CDR2 SMNVEV come from the germline V gene (reference sequence). CDR3 size: 15 residues.